A single sample is the source of the 30 T cell receptor beta chains below, sequenced in a study of low-dose radiotherapy and immunotherapy resistance in tumors. Priming of first-strand cDNA relied on TRAV- and TRBV-specific primers (covering alpha and beta chains). The PCR that amplified TCRs ran for around 22 cycles, relying on a constant-region primer and a V-primer adapter. TCRdb called the reads again in MiXCR, with one record for every CDR3 protein. The profile shows 13,000 or so distinct CDR3 sequences, about 75% of them singletons. These receptors originate from a human donor with advanced metastatic prostate, ovarian, gallbladder or colorectal cancer (not recorded which). This table probably holds off-target reads from a library built for another chain.

This rearrangement joins TRBV5-1 to TRBJ2-7; D perhaps matches TRBD1 (5 bases). V was trimmed by 1 base and J by 4 bases, leaving 12 bases between them. The CDR3 contains 14 residues. Germline CDR1 reads SGHRS; CDR2 reads YFSETQ. In DNA form, the CDR3 reads TGCGCCAGCAGCTTGTTTCAGGGCTTGTACGAGCAGTACTTC. It is translated as CASSLFQGLYEQYF.

The chain is built from TRBV5-6 and TRBJ1-1; TRBD1 is a possible D gene (5 bases). The CDR3 sequence is 17 residues long. The germline gives CDR1 SGHDT, CDR2 YYEEEE. Trimming shortened V by 2 bases and J by 1 base, and 18 bases separated the two germline ends. CDR3 residues: CASSFQGVRSANTEAFF. DNA of the CDR3: TGTGCCAGCAGCTTTCAAGGGGTTAGAAGTGCGAACACTGAAGCTTTCTTT. The whole variable domain, remainder taken from reference TRBV5-6 and TRBJ1-1, is DAGVTQSPTHLIKTRGQQVTLRCSPKSGHDTVSWYQQALGQGPQFIFQYYEEEERQRGNFPDRFSGHQFPNYSSELNVNALLLGDSALYLCASSFQGVRSANTEAFFGQGTRLTVV.

This chain uses TRBV3-1 with TRBJ1-6; the D gene is possibly TRBD1 (5 bases). The ends were cut back, 1 base at V and 12 bases at J, with 19 bases in the middle. The CDR3 extends over 16 amino acids. Germline values: CDR1 LGHDT, CDR2 YNNKEL (reference sequence). This CDR3 is CASSQGEGYGVIPLHF. Here the CDR3 DNA reads TGTGCCAGCAGCCAAGGAGAGGGGTACGGGGTAATACCCCTCCACTTT.

The chain joins TRBV7-2 to TRBJ2-3; 9 positions match TRBD2. There are 15 residues in the CDR3. With V trimmed by 1 base and J by 5 bases, 4 bases remained unmatched. Per the germline V gene, CDR1 is SGHTA and CDR2 is FQGNSA. The CDR3 sequence is CASSLGSGGIDTQYF. In nucleotides, the CDR3 is TGTGCCAGCAGCTTAGGCAGCGGGGGGATAGATACGCAGTATTTT.

This clonotype was detected a few times. The rearrangement links TRBV19 to TRBJ1-2; TRBD1 matches at 8 bases. The CDR3 covers 14 residues. The V gene end was trimmed by 4 bases and the J gene end by 6 bases; junction bases not matched to a gene: 7. The V gene's germline CDR1 is LNHDA and CDR2 SQIVND (reference sequence). CDR3 in amino acids: CASSSQDREDGYTF. CDR3 DNA sequence: TGTGCCAGTAGTAGCCAGGACAGGGAGGATGGCTACACCTTC.

The table lists this clonotype with a few counts. The chain has TRBV11-2 and TRBJ1-2; no firm D call. Germline values: CDR1 SGHAT, CDR2 FQNNGV. The CDR3 contains 15 residues. Trimming took 2 bases from V and 3 from J, leaving 13 bases between them. The CDR3 region is CASSLYRQSYYGYTF. DNA of the CDR3: TGTGCCAGCAGCTTATACCGACAAAGCTACTATGGCTACACCTTC.

The chain joins TRBV12-3 or TRBV12-4 to TRBJ2-7; 9 bases match TRBD1. The CDR3 runs to 14 residues. Trimming took 3 bases from V and 4 from J; bases not matched to a gene: 4. Here the CDR3 DNA reads TGTGCCAGCAGTTTCGGGACAGGGTTTTACGAGCAGTACTTC. Protein sequence: CASSFGTGFYEQYF.

The chain links TRBV29-1 to TRBJ1-1; no clear D gene. CDR1 is SQVTM, CDR2 ANQGSEA, per germline. The V end was cut by 6 bases, the J end by 11 bases, with 13 bases between. The CDR3 spans 10 residues. As DNA, the CDR3 is TGCAGCGTCATGGACCATTGGGCTTTCTTT. The encoded protein is CSVMDHWAFF.

The chain links TRBV12-3 or TRBV12-4 to TRBJ2-1; TRBD2 agrees at 13 bases. Trimming cost V 8 bases and J 9 bases; bases outside gene matches: 7. CDR3 length equals 14 residues. CDR3 sequence reads: CASGGLAGVGEQFF. The CDR3 coding sequence is TGTGCCAGCGGCGGACTAGCGGGGGTCGGTGAGCAGTTCTTC.

This chain links TRBV5-5 with TRBJ2-2; D call uncertain. Between the trimmed V and J ends, which lost 4 bases and 5 bases, there was a span of 15 bases. CDR3 size: 15 residues. Germline V gene data show CDR1 as SGHKS and CDR2 as YYEKEE (reference sequence). The CDR3 coding sequence is TGTGCCAGCAGCCGAGACGGGCTGGGTACCGGGGAGCTGTTTTTT. Translation: CASSRDGLGTGELFF.

The chain carries TRBV5-6 and TRBJ2-1, with 10 bases matching TRBD2. V was clipped by 0 bases and J by 6 bases; unmatched bases: 6. This CDR3 has 16 amino acids. The germline V gene encodes CDR1 SGHDT and CDR2 YYEEEE. The CDR3 reads CASSLEGSGGFNEQFF. CDR3 bases: TGTGCCAGCAGCTTGGAAGGTAGCGGGGGGTTCAATGAGCAGTTCTTC.

This rearrangement joins TRBV20-1 to TRBJ1-1; a weak D match, TRBD1 (6 bases). The ends were cut back, 0 bases at V and 6 bases at J, with 14 bases in the middle. Germline values: CDR1 DFQATT, CDR2 SNEGSKA (reference sequence). The CDR3 totals 14 residues. CDR3 DNA sequence: TGCAGTGCTAGAGAGCGGGGGCGCTTACCTGAAGCTTTCTTT. Encoded protein: CSARERGRLPEAFF.

This clonotype was recorded once. The chain couples TRBV6-2 or TRBV6-3 to TRBJ1-5; D call uncertain. There are 12 residues in the CDR3. V was clipped by 5 bases and J by 9 bases, with 11 bases between them. Germline V gives CDR1 MNHEY, CDR2 SVGEGT. CDR3 in amino acids: CASSRRERPQHF. CDR3 bases: TGTGCCAGCAGTCGTCGGGAGCGGCCCCAGCATTTT.

J is TRBJ1-2 and V is TRBV5-6; D gene unclear. The germline V gene has CDR1 SGHDT and CDR2 YYEEEE. This CDR3 spans 13 amino acids. V was shortened by 2 bases and J by 2 bases, with 7 bases between the two germline ends. CDR3 region: CASSLRQNYGYTF. The CDR3 coding sequence is TGTGCCAGCAGCTTAAGACAAAACTATGGCTACACCTTC.

This clonotype has a handful of counts. The chain combines TRBV29-1 with TRBJ1-4; D uncertain. V dropped 0 bases and J dropped 4 bases, with 9 bases sitting between them. This CDR3 contains 14 residues. The germline V gene has CDR1 SQVTM and CDR2 ANQGSEA. CDR3 in DNA: TGCAGCGTTGAAGATCTAGGAAATAATGAAAAACTGTTTTTT. Its protein product is CSVEDLGNNEKLFF.

In the case of this clonotype: One junction end disagrees with the germline gene, perhaps due to a read error. The chain combines TRBV4-2 with TRBJ2-7; D call uncertain. Germline CDR1 reads LGHNA; CDR2 reads YNFKEQ. The CDR3 has 16 residues. CDR3 coding DNA: TGTGCCAGCAGCCGGATTTCTGAGGTACGCTCCTACGAGCAGGACTTC. Encoded protein: CASSRISEVRSYEQDF.

This clonotype was counted only a few times. The chain recombines TRBV5-5 with TRBJ2-3; TRBD1 matches at 10 bases. CDR1 and CDR2 (germline): SGHKS, YYEKEE (reference sequence). This CDR3 contains 20 residues. Trimming took 1 base from V and 2 from J; bases not matched to a gene: 16. CDR3 residues: CASSLIGTGDNPKLTDTQYF. The CDR3 DNA reads TGTGCCAGCAGCTTGATCGGGACAGGGGATAATCCTAAGCTCACAGATACGCAGTATTTT.

The chain links TRBV3-1 to TRBJ2-2; D uncertain. CDR3 length: 13 residues. Germline V lookup: CDR1 LGHDT, CDR2 YNNKEL (reference sequence). The ends were cut back, 2 bases at V and 9 bases at J, with 10 bases in the middle. The CDR3 nucleotides read TGTGCCAGCAGCCAACGTGCCGACTGGGAGCTGTTTTTT. This codes for CASSQRADWELFF. Complete variable domain (other parts from reference TRBV3-1 and TRBJ2-2): DTAVSQTPKYLVTQMGNDKSIKCEQNLGHDTMYWYKQDSKKFLKIMFSYNNKELIINETVPNRFSPKSPDKAHLNLHINSLELGDSAVYFCASSQRADWELFFGEGSRLTVL.

The V and J genes are TRBV11-2 and TRBJ1-2; 7 nucleotides match TRBD1. This CDR3 region has 15 residues. V gave up 4 bases and J gave up 8 bases; unmatched junction bases: 13. Germline loops: CDR1 SGHAT, CDR2 FQNNGV. CDR3 sequence: CASSSLQDRADGYTF. The CDR3 DNA reads as TGTGCCAGCAGCTCACTACAAGACAGGGCCGACGGCTACACCTTC.

The V gene is TRBV12-3 or TRBV12-4, the J gene TRBJ2-1; no clear D. Trimming pared 3 bases from V and 9 bases from J, leaving 12 bases between. The CDR3 is made up of 13 amino acids. CDR3 nucleotide sequence: TGTGCCAGCAGTTTCCGACCCACGGTTGAGCAGTTCTTC. Protein product: CASSFRPTVEQFF.

This clonotype has more than one count but fewer than ten. CDR3 protein: CASTEVGTEAFF. CDR3 DNA: TGTGCCAGCACCGAAGTTGGCACTGAAGCTTTCTTT. This sequence joins TRBV2 and TRBJ1-1, with no clear D. There are 12 residues in the CDR3. Trimming stripped 7 bases from V and 4 bases from J, with 10 bases between. The germline gives CDR1 SNHLY, CDR2 FYNNEI. The full variable domain, completed using reference TRBV2 and TRBJ1-1, is EPEVTQTPSHQVTQMGQEVILRCVPISNHLYFYWYRQILGQKVEFLVSFYNNEISEKSEIFDDQFSVERPDGSNFTLKIRSTKLEDSAMYFCASTEVGTEAFFGQGTRLTVV.

This clonotype showed up just a few times. The chain combines TRBV5-4 with TRBJ2-5; TRBD2 matches 12 bases. The CDR3 sequence is 15 residues long. Germline V gene data show CDR1 as SGHNT and CDR2 as YYREEE (reference sequence). Trimming at V came to 1 base and at J to 5 bases, leaving 3 bases not matched to a gene. The CDR3: CASSLSSGGAETQYF. The CDR3 DNA follows: TGTGCCAGCAGCTTGTCTAGCGGGGGGGCGGAGACCCAGTACTTC.

J is TRBJ1-5 and V is TRBV19; D is unclear. Trimming stripped 5 bases from V and 2 bases from J, with 4 bases between. From germline, CDR1 is LNHDA and CDR2 SQIVND (reference sequence). The CDR3 contains 12 residues. This CDR3 reads CASSVGNQPQHF. The CDR3 DNA is TGTGCCAGTAGTGTCGGCAATCAGCCCCAGCATTTT.

The CDR3 nucleotides are TGTGCCAGCTCACTGGCCGTACCGACAGGGTATCATGAGCAGTTCTTC. Its protein product is CASSLAVPTGYHEQFF. This chain joins TRBV18 and TRBJ2-1, with TRBD1 identical over 7 bases. The V segment lost 4 bases and the J segment 8 bases; nucleotides outside the gene matches: 14. This CDR3 comprises 16 residues. Germline V CDR1 and CDR2: KGHSH, LQKENI.

The gene calls are TRBV6-2 or TRBV6-3 and TRBJ2-3; 7 bases agree with TRBD2. The germline CDR1 and CDR2 sequences are MNHEY and SVGEGT. The CDR3 runs to 16 residues. V lost 2 bases and J lost 0; bases outside the gene matches: 5. The CDR3 DNA follows: TGTGCCAGCAGTTACATTGGGGGGGGGAGCACAGATACGCAGTATTTT. This encodes CASSYIGGGSTDTQYF.

The chain recombines TRBV10-2 with TRBJ2-3, with TRBD2 matching over 12 bases. The length of the CDR3 is 17 residues. In germline, CDR1 is WSHSY, CDR2 SAAADI. Trimming at V came to 4 bases and at J to 0 bases, leaving 5 bases not matched to a gene. CDR3 sequence (DNA): TGCGCCAGCAGTGCCCAACTAGCGGGGGGTAGCACAGATACGCAGTATTTT. Translated, it gives CASSAQLAGGSTDTQYF.

The rearrangement links TRBV7-6 to TRBJ2-1; D may be TRBD2 (5 bases). Germline V lookup: CDR1 SGHVS, CDR2 FNYEAQ. The CDR3 covers 14 residues. The V end lost 1 base, the J end lost 9 bases, and 13 bases lay between the germline ends. The chain's CDR3 is CASSLVFDAGEQFF. The CDR3 coding sequence is TGTGCCAGCAGCTTAGTGTTTGATGCGGGTGAGCAGTTCTTC.

The CDR3 here is CASSQWRQPQHF. The CDR3 nucleotides are TGTGCCAGCAGCCAATGGCGCCAGCCCCAGCATTTT. The V call is TRBV16, the J call TRBJ1-5, with no clear D. Germline assignment: CDR1 KGHSY and CDR2 FQNENV. V lost 1 base and J 7 bases, leaving 5 bases between the germline ends. The CDR3 contains 12 residues.

This clonotype is a singleton in its sample. CDR3 region: CASSTGTGGGEETQYF. The CDR3 region has the DNA TGTGCCAGCAGCACCGGGACAGGGGGCGGGGAAGAGACCCAGTACTTC. This chain joins TRBV5-3 and TRBJ2-5, with 12 bases fitting TRBD1. TRBV5-3 is filed as an ORF, its function uncertain. The CDR3 contains 16 residues. J gave up 3 bases and V 8 bases, and 11 bases lay outside the gene matches.

The V gene is TRBV19, the J gene TRBJ1-5, with D tentatively TRBD1 (6 bases). Trimming took off 4 bases at V and 7 bases at J, with 17 bases between the two ends. CDR3 length: 15 amino acids. Germline V lookup: CDR1 LNHDA, CDR2 SQIVND (reference sequence). The CDR3 is CASSTPTGQGQPQHF. The CDR3 nucleotides read TGTGCCAGTAGTACTCCTACAGGGCAGGGGCAGCCCCAGCATTTT.